What follows describes a single T cell receptor (beta chain). This clonotype was found a few times. Its antigen remains undetermined. Qualities for individual bases were not recorded, and no much larger clone is one base off. Reading the germline V gene (reference sequence) gives CDR1 DFQATT and CDR2 SNEGSKA. Relative to germline, V is 1 base shorter and J is 0 bases shorter, with 12 bases between their ends. The CDR3 holds 15 amino acids from the cysteine to the phenylalanine. CDR3 DNA is the only sequence kept; it has 45 bases, read in frame from the first base. Libraries came from 5' RACE. TCRdb records Illumina HiSeq 2000 as the sequencer. Template switching introduced a universal primer binding site; the final cDNA contained a unique molecular identifier, enabling accurate counting of TCR cDNA molecules. First-strand cDNA for TCR alpha and beta chains was synthesized from specific primers in the conserved constant-segment region. To control for contamination, every cDNA library carried two barcodes: a SMART-Mk sample barcode plus Illumina barcodes. Two successive PCR steps introduced TruSeq adapter sequences along with Illumina sample barcodes. The TCR alpha and beta cDNA libraries were sequenced on the Illumina HiSeq platform using custom primers. The paper's processing steps were these. Unique molecular identifiers were extracted from raw reads with MiGEC, and CDR3 positions were determined with MiXCR. For each individual, recombination models were inferred using an EM algorithm with the repgenHMM and IGoR tools. The tcR package in R was used for shared clonotype analysis, with sharing normalized by the product of cloneset sizes. To study raw recombination free of thymic and clonal selection effects, out-of-frame nonproductive sequences were analyzed. TCRdb handled the public reads itself, with Q25 trimming in fastp and clone calling in MiXCR, and kept productive beta chains. Each entry merges the rows of one CDR3 protein and shows their most common DNA and genes. For this entry, the V and J calls and clone size follow TCRdb and not the study's own pipeline. This sample gives some 1,700,000 distinct CDR3 sequences in total; less than 35% of them show up just once. Of the sample, 0.25% to 0.3% is held by the ten largest clones.

This entry comes from a study of identical twins (dated by TCRdb to about 2016). As for the study more broadly: The study deep-sequenced TCR alpha and beta repertoires from monozygotic twins, unrelated adults of various ages and cord blood to test whether fetal clonotypes persist. To rule out contamination, the twin experiments were replicated at different times with different library preparation protocols.

Only healthy Caucasian donors were included. Study-level results and caveats: Invariant T cells such as MAIT and iNKT could partly confound zero-insertion analyses, though diverse VJ usage argued against this for most clonotypes. Compared with coincidental sharing between unrelated individuals, out-of-frame TCR alpha sequences shared between twins had an excess of sequences with low generation probability. Because the same donors could not be followed over many years, the conclusions relied on cross-sectional statistical analysis. Abundant cord blood beta clonotypes carried fewer insertions; young adult naive repertoires showed a weaker similar trend, while memory repertoires showed none. Out-of-frame TCR alpha sharing in monozygotic twins was systematically underestimated by recombination models, whereas sharing between unrelated individuals was in agreement with the recombination models. The excess sharing between twins in beta out-of-frame sequences was weaker because fewer shared sequences reduced the signal-to-noise ratio.

Sequencing input: cord blood. The sequence joins TRBV20-1 to TRBJ2-5; perhaps TRBD2 is the D gene, with 5 bases matching. This receptor was obtained from a newborn girl in good health. The CDR3 reads as follows: CSARVWSDYQETQYF. In nucleotides, the sequence is TGCAGTGCTAGAGTGTGGTCGGACTACCAAGAGACCCAGTACTTC.